The following is a T cell receptor beta chain sequence with its context. Trimming removed 7 bases from V and 2 bases from J, with 15 bases in between. Germline-derived CDR1 and CDR2 are MDHEN and SYDVKM. This CDR3 has 15 amino acids. The data were produced by immunoSEQ multiplex PCR, yet TCRdb's version contains in-frame clones alone and is incomplete. The sample has over 150,000 clones, approximately 88% seen once. This sample was taken from a study of blood T cell repertoires in COVID-19. Sequencing input: PBMCs or T cells enriched from blood (not recorded which). The clonotype was recovered from a woman in her twenties or thirties who had recovered from COVID-19. The rearrangement links TRBV28 to TRBJ2-1, with D possibly matching TRBD2 (5 bases). CDR3 in amino acids: CASTDVGVTYNEQFF. In nucleotides, the CDR3 is TGTGCCAGCACAGACGTCGGGGTGACCTACAATGAGCAGTTCTTC.